The source of this T cell receptor beta chain is a study of identical twins. Study conclusions and caveats: In beta out-of-frame sequences, the excess sharing between twins was weaker. Fewer insertions marked abundant cord blood beta clonotypes; young adult naive trended weakly, memory not at all. Within monozygotic twins, out-of-frame TCR alpha sharing was underestimated by the models.

Germline V CDR1 and CDR2: SGHAT, FQDESV (reference sequence). The trim removed 4 bases at V and 7 bases at J, leaving 16 bases unmatched. The CDR3 covers 18 residues. With template switching, a universal primer site was added, and the cDNA carried unique molecular identifiers. TCRdb reprocessed the 5' RACE reads with MiXCR, giving one entry per CDR3 protein. The data show about 570,000 distinct CDR3 sequences, 9.6% seen once. This clonotype appeared many times. Its antigen is undetermined. The same data also went into a second study, on yellow fever vaccine responses in identical twins.

The chain has TRBV11-1 and TRBJ2-2; 9 bases match TRBD2. Sequencing was performed on PBMCs. This clonotype was obtained from a young woman in good health. CDR3 in amino acids: CASSSLAGKRELSGELFF. The CDR3 DNA reads TGTGCCAGCAGCTCCCTAGCGGGGAAGCGGGAGTTGAGCGGGGAGCTGTTTTTT.